The 31 T cell receptor beta chains below all came from one sample that was sequenced in a study of monozygotic twins with inflammatory bowel disease. Using the 5' RACE reads, TCRdb records one entry per CDR3 protein without DNA. With under 350,000 distinct CDR3 sequences in the sample, the ten largest clones hold over 5.5%. The sequenced sample was blood. These receptors all stem from a human donor with ulcerative colitis or Crohn's disease, or a healthy co-twin of an affected twin (not recorded which).

This sequence joins TRBV5-1 and TRBJ1-1; the D gene TCRdb calls, TRBD1, cannot be checked with no DNA. CDR1 and CDR2 (germline): SGHRS, YFSETQ. The CDR3 contains 13 residues. The CDR3 loop reads CASSPDRDTEAFF.

The genes are TRBV5-4 and TRBJ2-1; absent DNA, TCRdb's TRBD2 call cannot be checked. Germline-derived CDR1 and CDR2 are SGHNT and YYREEE (reference sequence). The CDR3 is made up of 15 amino acids. CDR3 region: CASSPPSGGGDEQFF.

J is TRBJ2-7 and V is TRBV6-1; TCRdb returns TRBD2, unconfirmable since there is no DNA. This CDR3 is built from 16 residues. CDR1 MNHNS and CDR2 SASEGT come from the germline V gene. The CDR3 sequence: CASKGGTSGGIGEQYF.

The CDR3 is CASSSSAQGAYEQYF. The V call is TRBV5-1, the J call TRBJ2-7; TCRdb's D call of TRBD2 is untestable without DNA. CDR3 length: 15 residues. The germline V gene encodes CDR1 SGHRS and CDR2 YFSETQ.

The chain is built from TRBV2 and TRBJ2-5; TCRdb proposes TRBD2, but this gene call is untestable without DNA. Germline V lookup: CDR1 SNHLY, CDR2 FYNNEI. The CDR3 runs 14 residues. Here the CDR3 reads CASSEIASGETQYF.

V usage is TRBV6-1 and J usage is TRBJ1-5. The CDR3 sequence is 15 residues long. The germline V gene encodes CDR1 MNHNS and CDR2 SASEGT. The CDR3 here is CASGQNGGGNQPQHF.

V is TRBV7-9 and J is TRBJ2-1; TCRdb's D gene call, TRBD2, goes unchecked for lack of DNA. Germline values: CDR1 SEHNR, CDR2 FQNEAQ (reference sequence). This CDR3 has 15 residues. The CDR3 reads CASSPLRATYNEQFF.

The V gene is TRBV29-1, the J gene TRBJ2-5. The CDR3 spans 14 residues. The germline CDR1 and CDR2 sequences are SQVTM and ANQGSEA. Here the CDR3 reads CSVEDPVRSKTQYF.

V usage is TRBV29-1 and J usage is TRBJ1-2; TCRdb's D gene call, TRBD1, goes unchecked for lack of DNA. Germline V CDR1 and CDR2: SQVTM, ANQGSEA. The CDR3 spans 14 residues. CDR3 sequence: CSVDRGGANYGYTF.

The CDR3 spells CASTGGSVAEAFF. The rearrangement joins TRBV6-5 to TRBJ1-1; the TCRdb call, TRBD1, lacks DNA for checking. Germline V gene lookup returns CDR1 MNHEY and CDR2 SVGAGI. CDR3 size: 13 residues.

The V call is TRBV12-3 or TRBV12-4, the J call TRBJ2-5; without DNA, the TCRdb call of TRBD2 cannot be checked. This CDR3 comprises 15 residues. The CDR3 sequence is CASSLYVGGGETQYF.

The rearrangement joins TRBV24-1 to TRBJ2-6. Germline CDR1 and CDR2: KGHDR and SFDVKD. This CDR3 contains 15 residues. The CDR3 sequence: CATSAGNSGANVLTF.

The chain joins TRBV11-2 to TRBJ1-2. From germline, CDR1 is SGHAT and CDR2 FQNNGV. The CDR3 is made up of 13 amino acids. Here the CDR3 reads CASSLVSNYGYTF.

The chain employs TRBV3-1 and TRBJ2-4; the TRBD2 assignment by TCRdb is unverifiable without DNA. This CDR3 is 13 amino acids long. The germline V gene has CDR1 LGHDT and CDR2 YNNKEL (reference sequence). CDR3 residues: CASSRKRENFQYF.

The rearrangement links TRBV7-2 to TRBJ1-5; the D call from TCRdb, TRBD1, cannot be confirmed without DNA. The CDR3 runs to 16 residues. Germline CDR1 SGHTA, CDR2 FQGNSA. The CDR3 sequence: CASSLKGAGLWKPQHF.

This chain joins TRBV2 and TRBJ1-5. This CDR3 contains 11 residues. Germline CDR1 is SNHLY and CDR2 is FYNNEI. The CDR3: CASSDQRPQHF.

The chain combines TRBV5-1 with TRBJ2-5; TCRdb calls TRBD1, which cannot be checked without DNA. The CDR3 consists of 18 residues. CDR1 is SGHRS, CDR2 YFSETQ, per germline. This CDR3 is CASSLVYTGGKGGETQYF.

The chain is built from TRBV5-1 and TRBJ2-3; TCRdb picks TRBD1, but there is no DNA to check that call. This CDR3 is 13 amino acids long. Germline values: CDR1 SGHRS, CDR2 YFSETQ. The CDR3: CASRTGGADTQYF. Full variable domain (remainder filled in from reference TRBV5-1 and TRBJ2-3): KAGVTQTPRYLIKTRGQQVTLSCSPISGHRSVSWYQQTPGQGLQFLFEYFSETQRNKGNFPGRFSGRQFSNSRSEMNVSTLELGDSALYLCASRTGGADTQYFGPGTRLTVL.

The chain employs TRBV18 and TRBJ2-6; as DNA is missing, the TRBD1 call by TCRdb cannot be tested. This CDR3 is built from 17 residues. Germline assignment: CDR1 KGHSH and CDR2 LQKENI. CDR3 sequence reads: CASSQDRMNSGANVLTF.

J is TRBJ1-5 and V is TRBV7-9; TCRdb's D call, TRBD1, is unchecked because there is no DNA. The CDR3 totals 14 residues. Germline CDR1 SEHNR, CDR2 FQNEAQ (reference sequence). This CDR3 is CASSLGGNNQPQHF.

This chain joins TRBV7-3 and TRBJ2-1; TCRdb lists TRBD2, though no DNA is available to test this call. Germline V gene lookup returns CDR1 SGHTA and CDR2 FQGTGA. CDR3 length equals 14 residues. CDR3: CASSPQRGGQEQFF. Together with reference TRBV7-3 and TRBJ2-1, the CDR3 gives the full variable domain: GAGVSQTPSNKVTEKGKYVELRCDPISGHTALYWYRQSLGQGPEFLIYFQGTGAADDSGLPNDRFFAVRPEGSVSTLKIQRTERGDSAVYLCASSPQRGGQEQFFGPGTRLTVL.

The chain joins TRBV20-1 to TRBJ2-3. The CDR3 extends over 14 amino acids. Germline V CDR1 and CDR2: DFQATT, SNEGSKA (reference sequence). CDR3 region: CSARKFDSTDTQYF.

The chain is built from TRBV5-1 and TRBJ1-3. CDR1 is SGHRS and CDR2 is YFSETQ in the germline V gene. The CDR3 runs to 16 residues. This CDR3 reads CASSSGRIGQEYTIYF.

The chain has TRBV7-2 and TRBJ2-7. There are 13 residues in the CDR3. Germline CDR1 SGHTA, CDR2 FQGNSA. CDR3 protein: CASSLNSPYEQYF.

This chain links TRBV10-3 with TRBJ2-7. Looked up from germline, CDR1 is ENHRY and CDR2 is SYGVKD. The CDR3 consists of 13 residues. The CDR3 reads CAISGSNSYEQYF.

This chain uses TRBV6-5 with TRBJ1-3. This CDR3 spans 14 amino acids. Germline values: CDR1 MNHEY, CDR2 SVGAGI. CDR3 sequence reads: CASSYVSSGNTIYF.

The chain has TRBV7-9 and TRBJ1-3. The CDR3 extends over 13 amino acids. Germline CDR1 is SEHNR and CDR2 is FQNEAQ (reference sequence). CDR3 amino acids: CASSGQSGNTIYF.

The J gene is TRBJ2-3, the V gene TRBV20-1. Per germline, CDR1 DFQATT and CDR2 SNEGSKA (reference sequence). The CDR3 spans 13 residues. The CDR3 sequence: CSARYSGLNTQYF.

The V gene is TRBV20-1, the J gene TRBJ2-2; TCRdb picks TRBD1, but there is no DNA to check that call. There are 16 residues in the CDR3. Germline loops: CDR1 DFQATT, CDR2 SNEGSKA (reference sequence). CDR3 loop: CSASDRGGPNTGELFF.

CDR3 protein: CASRSGDHTSYEQYF. This chain joins TRBV5-1 and TRBJ2-7. The CDR3 loop spans 15 amino acids. Germline loops: CDR1 SGHRS, CDR2 YFSETQ.

The chain is built from TRBV5-1 and TRBJ1-3. Germline values: CDR1 SGHRS, CDR2 YFSETQ. This CDR3 is 15 amino acids long. This chain's CDR3 is CASSLGYSSGNTIYF.